Listed here is a single T cell receptor beta chain. The entry originates in a study of regulatory T cells in long-lasting Graves disease. As for the study in general: Antithyroid drugs had been taken by newly diagnosed Graves' patients for under 3 months.

Time point given: newly diagnosed GD, antithyroid drugs for less than 3 months. PBMC-derived RNA was used for the TCR library. Arm-PCR with iRepertoire HTBI primers amplified the CDR3 regions for these TCR beta libraries. MiXCR, applied by TCRdb to the multiplex PCR reads, yields one record per CDR3 protein. Altogether some 450,000 distinct CDR3 sequences are present, about a sixth being singletons, with the ten largest covering over 8.5%. Germline CDR1 MNHEY, CDR2 SVGEGT. The CDR3 consists of 13 residues. The trim removed 1 base at V and 11 bases at J, leaving 6 bases unmatched. The same specimen was also included in a second study, on T cells in Graves' hyperthyroidism and ophthalmopathy. That publication notes: Hyperthyroidism of Graves' type that showed no ophthalmopathy progression within 18 months was stable. A set of HTBI primers served as the primers for a first-round RT-PCR of the TCR CDR3. Model output signaled ophthalmopathy a median around 6.9 months ahead of onset.

Sequences were derived from peripheral blood mononuclear cells (PBMCs), sampled at new diagnosis, from a patient treated with antithyroid drugs. This chain links TRBV6-2 or TRBV6-3 with TRBJ2-3, with 7 bases lining up with TRBD2. This receptor was obtained from a woman aged 25-40 years with Graves disease. CDR3 bases: TGTGCCAGCAGTTACTGGCGGGAGAGGGAGCAGTATTTT. Residues: CASSYWREREQYF.